This T cell receptor beta chain emerged from a study of T cells in Graves' hyperthyroidism and ophthalmopathy. Turning to the study itself: Peripheral blood specimens were obtained at initial diagnosis, prior to any treatment.

Researchers amplified the TCR beta CDR3 regions from RNA transcripts. In the first-round RT-PCR of the TCR CDR3, the HTBI primer set was used. TCRdb recomputed calls from the multiplex PCR reads with MiXCR, one row per CDR3 protein. Of about 600,000 distinct CDR3 sequences in the sample, 14% were seen once. With 4 bases removed from V and 2 bases from J, the gap between germline ends came to 13 bases. CDR3 length: 15 amino acids. Germline-derived CDR1 and CDR2 are MDHEN and SYDVKM. The sequencing input was blood. The source is a woman aged 18-29 years with Graves' ophthalmopathy. V gene TRBV28 combines with J gene TRBJ2-3, with D possibly being TRBD2 (5 bases). As DNA, the CDR3 is TGTGCCAGCAGTTCCCTCGGGGAGCTCACAGATACGCAGTATTTT. Amino acid sequence: CASSSLGELTDTQYF.